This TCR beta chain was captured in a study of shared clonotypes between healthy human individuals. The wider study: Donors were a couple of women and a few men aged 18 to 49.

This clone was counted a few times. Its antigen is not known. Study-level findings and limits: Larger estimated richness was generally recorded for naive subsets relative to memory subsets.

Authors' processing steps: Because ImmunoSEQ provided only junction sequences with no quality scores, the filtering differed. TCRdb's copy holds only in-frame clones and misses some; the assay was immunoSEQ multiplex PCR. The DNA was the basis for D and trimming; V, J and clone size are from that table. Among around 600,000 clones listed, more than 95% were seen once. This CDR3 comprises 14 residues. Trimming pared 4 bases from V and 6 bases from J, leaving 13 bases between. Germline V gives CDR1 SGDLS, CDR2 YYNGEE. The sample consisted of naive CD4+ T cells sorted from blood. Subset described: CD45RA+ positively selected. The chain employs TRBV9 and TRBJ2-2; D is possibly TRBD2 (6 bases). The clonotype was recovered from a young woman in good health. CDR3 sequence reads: CASSSRLVAGELFF. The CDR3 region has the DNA TGTGCCAGCAGCTCCCGACTAGTAGCCGGGGAGCTGTTTTTT.